These T cell receptor beta chains were read from a single sample in a study of cytomegalovirus exposure and HLA in healthy donors. The assay was immunoSEQ multiplex PCR, and TCRdb's table has in-frame clones only and misses some. The sample carries 100,000 to 150,000 clones, 65% to 90% recorded once. The specimen sequenced was PBMCs. These receptors were collected from a man aged 50 or older in good health and CMV-seronegative. Both conserved end residues are part of each CDR3. Fields, in order: J gene, V gene, D gene, clone size, CDR3 DNA, CDR3 protein. A D gene is named only where the DNA matches it firmly. The size entry is marked missing in some rows and otherwise reads once, few, many or a size class.

j_gene: TRBJ2-1; v_gene: TRBV6-1; d_gene: .; abundance: .; CDR3nt: TGTGCCAGCAGCGGAACAGGTTTCTACAATGAGCAGTTCTTC; CDR3aa: CASSGTGFYNEQFF
j_gene: TRBJ1-6; v_gene: TRBV10-3; d_gene: .; abundance: .; CDR3nt: TGTGCCATCAGTGAGTCGGGCAGCTCCTATAATTCACCCCTCCACTTT; CDR3aa: CAISESGSSYNSPLHF
j_gene: TRBJ1-1; v_gene: TRBV5-6; d_gene: .; abundance: .; CDR3nt: TGTGCCAGCAGCCGCACCGGGAACACTGAAGCTTTCTTT; CDR3aa: CASSRTGNTEAFF
j_gene: TRBJ2-3; v_gene: TRBV5-4; d_gene: TRBD1; abundance: .; CDR3nt: TGTGCCAGCAGCTTAGAGGGGGCGCCCCTAGACACAGATACGCAGTATTTT; CDR3aa: CASSLEGAPLDTDTQYF
j_gene: TRBJ2-7; v_gene: TRBV4-1; d_gene: TRBD1; abundance: .; CDR3nt: TGCGCCAGCAGCGATCGGACAGGAGATTACGAGCAGTACTTC; CDR3aa: CASSDRTGDYEQYF
j_gene: TRBJ1-2; v_gene: TRBV10-3; d_gene: .; abundance: .; CDR3nt: TGTGCCACCCTACCCTGGGGGGATTCGCATGGCTACACCTTC; CDR3aa: CATLPWGDSHGYTF
j_gene: TRBJ1-6; v_gene: TRBV19; d_gene: .; abundance: .; CDR3nt: TGTGCCAGTAGTATTTACGAGGCGGATTCACCCCTCCACTTT; CDR3aa: CASSIYEADSPLHF
j_gene: TRBJ2-1; v_gene: TRBV7-8; d_gene: .; abundance: .; CDR3nt: TGTGCCAGCAGCTTCGAGGGGGGGTTGAATGAGCAGTTCTTC; CDR3aa: CASSFEGGLNEQFF
j_gene: TRBJ2-7; v_gene: TRBV18; d_gene: TRBD2; abundance: .; CDR3nt: TGTGCCAGCTCCTCACTAGCGGGGGGGCTCGCAGACGAGCAGTACTTC; CDR3aa: CASSSLAGGLADEQYF
j_gene: TRBJ1-5; v_gene: TRBV18; d_gene: .; abundance: .; CDR3nt: TGTGCCAGCTCGTTCGGACAGAACAATCAGCCCCAGCATTTT; CDR3aa: CASSFGQNNQPQHF
j_gene: TRBJ1-2; v_gene: TRBV10-1; d_gene: .; abundance: few; CDR3nt: TGCGCCAGCAGTGGTCAGGAAGGATATGGCTACACCTTC; CDR3aa: CASSGQEGYGYTF
j_gene: TRBJ1-6; v_gene: TRBV27; d_gene: .; abundance: .; CDR3nt: TGTGCCAGCAGTCGATCCGGGGGGGGGCGAAATAATTCACCCCTCCACTTT; CDR3aa: CASSRSGGGRNNSPLHF
j_gene: TRBJ2-5; v_gene: TRBV10-2; d_gene: TRBD2; abundance: .; CDR3nt: TGCGCCAGCAGCGCTACTAGCGGGGGGGAAGAGACCCAGTACTTC; CDR3aa: CASSATSGGEETQYF
j_gene: TRBJ2-1; v_gene: TRBV30; d_gene: TRBD1; abundance: .; CDR3nt: TGTGCCTGGAGTGTCGACAGGGTAGCCTACAATGAGCAGTTCTTC; CDR3aa: CAWSVDRVAYNEQFF
j_gene: TRBJ2-7; v_gene: TRBV5-6; d_gene: .; abundance: .; CDR3nt: TGTGCCAGCAGGTTGGGGGGCACCACCTACGAGCAGTACTTC; CDR3aa: CASRLGGTTYEQYF
j_gene: TRBJ2-1; v_gene: TRBV5-4; d_gene: TRBD2; abundance: once; CDR3nt: TGTGCCAGCAGCCAGAAGCAATCGACTAGCGGGGGCCCCGGATACAATGAGCAGTTCTTC; CDR3aa: CASSQKQSTSGGPGYNEQFF
j_gene: TRBJ1-1; v_gene: TRBV5-6; d_gene: .; abundance: .; CDR3nt: TGTGCCAGCAGCTTGGTGGGGGCCGATATGAACACTGAAGCTTTCTTT; CDR3aa: CASSLVGADMNTEAFF
j_gene: TRBJ1-1; v_gene: TRBV7-7; d_gene: .; abundance: few; CDR3nt: TGTGCTAGCAGCTTAACTATGCGGACTGAAGCTTTCTTT; CDR3aa: CASSLTMRTEAFF
j_gene: TRBJ2-2; v_gene: TRBV9; d_gene: .; abundance: once; CDR3nt: TGTGCCAGCAGTGGGACTGAAAACACCGGGGAGCTGTTTTTT; CDR3aa: CASSGTENTGELFF
j_gene: TRBJ1-4; v_gene: TRBV5-1; d_gene: .; abundance: .; CDR3nt: TGCGCCAGCAGCTTGGCTTCCGGGGGGAATGAAAAACTGTTTTTT; CDR3aa: CASSLASGGNEKLFF
j_gene: TRBJ1-2; v_gene: TRBV19; d_gene: TRBD1; abundance: .; CDR3nt: TGTGCCAGTATTTCCGCAGGGGGTTTTAACTATGGCTACACCTTC; CDR3aa: CASISAGGFNYGYTF
j_gene: TRBJ2-3; v_gene: TRBV6-5; d_gene: TRBD1; abundance: .; CDR3nt: TGTGCCAGCAGTTACTCTGGGACAGGGGATGCAGATACGCAGTATTTT; CDR3aa: CASSYSGTGDADTQYF
j_gene: TRBJ2-6; v_gene: TRBV29-1; d_gene: .; abundance: .; CDR3nt: TGCAGCGTTGAAGAGGGGAGGTTCGCTGGGGCCAACGTCCTGACTTTC; CDR3aa: CSVEEGRFAGANVLTF
j_gene: TRBJ1-2; v_gene: TRBV27; d_gene: .; abundance: .; CDR3nt: TGTGCCAGCAGTTTGTCAGGGTCGGGCGGCTACACCTTC; CDR3aa: CASSLSGSGGYTF
j_gene: TRBJ2-6; v_gene: TRBV10-2; d_gene: TRBD1; abundance: .; CDR3nt: TGCGCCAGCAGTGCGGGACAGGGGGCGCGTTTTGGGGCCAACGTCCTGACTTTC; CDR3aa: CASSAGQGARFGANVLTF
j_gene: TRBJ2-3; v_gene: TRBV6-1; d_gene: .; abundance: .; CDR3nt: TGTGCCAGCACCAGGACTCGAACGGACACAGATACGCAGTATTTT; CDR3aa: CASTRTRTDTDTQYF
j_gene: TRBJ2-2; v_gene: TRBV27; d_gene: .; abundance: .; CDR3nt: TGTGCCAGCAGTTTGGTTGACAGCACCGGGGAGCTGTTTTTT; CDR3aa: CASSLVDSTGELFF
j_gene: TRBJ1-1; v_gene: TRBV30; d_gene: .; abundance: .; CDR3nt: TGTGCCGCTGACAGAGCGAACACTGAAGCTTTCTTT; CDR3aa: CAADRANTEAFF
j_gene: TRBJ2-6; v_gene: TRBV30; d_gene: .; abundance: .; CDR3nt: TGTGCCTGGACTGGTCTGGGGGCTCCTGGGGCCAACGTCCTGACTTTC; CDR3aa: CAWTGLGAPGANVLTF
j_gene: TRBJ2-1; v_gene: TRBV2; d_gene: TRBD2; abundance: .; CDR3nt: TGTGCCAGCAGGGCCGGGACTAGTACCTACAATGAGCAGTTCTTC; CDR3aa: CASRAGTSTYNEQFF
j_gene: TRBJ2-7; v_gene: TRBV25-1; d_gene: TRBD2; abundance: .; CDR3nt: TGTGCCAGCAGCTGGGGGGAGGGCTACGAGCAGTACTTC; CDR3aa: CASSWGEGYEQYF
j_gene: TRBJ2-5; v_gene: TRBV6-6; d_gene: TRBD1; abundance: .; CDR3nt: TGTGCCAGCAGCGCAGGGGGATTGGGTGAGACCCAGTACTTC; CDR3aa: CASSAGGLGETQYF
j_gene: TRBJ1-4; v_gene: TRBV6-5; d_gene: TRBD1; abundance: .; CDR3nt: TGTGCCAGCGGACTACAGGGGCGGAATGAAAAACTGTTTTTT; CDR3aa: CASGLQGRNEKLFF